The T cell receptor beta chain described here comes from a study of T cells in Graves' hyperthyroidism and ophthalmopathy (dated by TCRdb to about 2019). Regarding the study in general: Peripheral blood samples were taken at initial diagnosis, before any treatment was given. TCR V-J signatures able to tell the groups apart were searched for in a discovery cohort of 90 to 100 patients, of whom more than 40 had Graves' ophthalmopathy and about 55 had stable Graves' hyperthyroidism. Prospective prediction of ophthalmopathy was tested in an independent validation cohort of 18 to 20 hyperthyroidism patients and 15 to 17 patients who later progressed to ophthalmopathy. The 100 or so discovery patients were divided at random into training and test sets in a 7:3 ratio. The study also compared thyroid tissue and blood T-cell repertoires from about 6 Graves' hyperthyroidism patients. Once sampling was done, hyperthyroidism patients were given methimazole at a starting dose of 30 mg daily, whereas ophthalmopathy patients were given high-dose intravenous methylprednisolone. The paper reports TCR Vbeta CDR3 sequencing of 135 peripheral blood samples: around 41 ophthalmopathy, over 70 hyperthyroidism and around 17 progressor patients.

To note about this clonotype: The antigen this receptor binds is unknown. There are no base qualities to consult, and no much larger clone falls within one base.

CDR1 DFQATT and CDR2 SNEGSKA were looked up in the germline V gene (reference sequence). For this chain, trimming is 3 bases at the V end and 0 bases at the J end, and the number of junction bases without a gene match is 6. Taken from cysteine to phenylalanine, the CDR3 has 15 residues. The entry retains the CDR3 DNA only, 45 bases that are in frame from base 1. The TCR beta CDR3 regions were amplified from RNA transcripts. For the first round of RT-PCR on the TCR CDR3, the HTBI primer set was used together with the Qiagen OneStep RT-PCR kit. The libraries were constructed in a second round of multiplex PCR and then size-selected and purified. Libraries were sequenced paired-end with 100 bp reads on an Illumina HiSeq2000. As for the authors' bioinformatics: Raw data were processed with SOAPnuke, discarding reads with adapters, uncalled bases, mean Phred below 15, or no exact constant-primer or identifier match. High-quality paired reads were merged with COPE v1.2.5, and unique nucleotide sequences were defined as clonotypes. MiTCR v1.1 was used to align clonotypes to the IMGT TRBV, TRBD and TRBJ reference segments. The analysis was restricted to V-J combinations with a frequency above 0.0001, which together covered just over 98% of the repertoires. A TCS score was defined as the ratio between F50 (clonal expansion) and ExV (chaos), using BLOSUM62-based TCRdist between CDR3 peptides within each V-J. Welch's t-statistics and random forest reduced just over 500 V-J features to around 14, which were used in a naive Bayes classifier (R e1071). TCRdb ran its own pipeline on the public reads, namely fastp trimming at Q25 and MiXCR clone calling, and kept in-frame beta chains. Rows matching on CDR3 protein sequence are summarized as one entry with the most common DNA and genes. For this entry, the V and J calls and clone size follow TCRdb and not the study's own pipeline. The sample contains about 510,000 distinct CDR3 sequences, around 15% of them found a single time. Of the sample, approximately 14% falls within the top ten clones.

Stable Graves' hyperthyroidism was defined as no progression to ophthalmopathy during 18 months of follow-up. Hyperthyroidism patients were newly diagnosed, with disease duration under 2 months, and aged 18 to 65 years. Any patient with an uncontrolled infection, another autoimmune disease, pregnancy or lactation was excluded. Clinical symptoms, serum thyroxine and TRAb, thyroid ultrasound, and orbital computed tomography formed the basis for the diagnoses. PBMCs were isolated from more than 8 ml of fresh peripheral blood by Ficoll-Paque density gradient centrifugation. Total RNA was extracted using Trizol reagent, and RNA quality was assessed on an Agilent 2100 Bioanalyzer. What the authors observed across the whole study: During validation, the model predicted progression to ophthalmopathy a median of approximately 6 months ahead of onset, with roughly 65% sensitivity and 72% to 85% specificity. No statistical method was used to fix the sample size in advance, and group allocation was not hidden from the investigators. Most expanded thyroid clonotypes (frequency above 0.001) were also found in blood, which suggests that blood repertoires may mirror thyroid immune responses. A model built on a 13 V-J signature distinguished ophthalmopathy from stable hyperthyroidism, reaching around 88% sensitivity and around 82% specificity in cross-validation and 80%/75% in testing.

Source material: blood. This clonotype was sampled from a woman between 40 and 55 years old with Graves' hyperthyroidism. The chain is made from TRBV20-1 and TRBJ2-7, and 9 junction bases match TRBD2. This receptor has the CDR3 CSARTSGRTSYEQYF. The DNA sequence is as follows: TGCAGTGCTAGGACTAGCGGCAGAACCTCCTACGAGCAGTACTTC.